These 32 T cell receptor beta chains originate from one sample sequenced in a study of cytomegalovirus exposure and HLA in healthy donors. PCR used 60 Vbeta primers and 13 Jbeta primers. The protocol was immunoSEQ multiplex PCR, while the TCRdb copy is restricted to in-frame clones and leaves out a portion. The table includes more than 150,000 clones, approximately 84% detected once. Source material: PBMCs. The source of these receptors is a woman aged 45 to 65 in good health and CMV-seropositive.

The chain links TRBV5-1 to TRBJ2-2, with a possible D match to TRBD2 (5 bases). With 2 bases removed from V and 0 bases from J, the gap between germline ends came to 8 bases. This CDR3 has 15 residues. Per germline, CDR1 SGHRS and CDR2 YFSETQ. The CDR3 nucleotides read TGCGCCAGCAGCTTAAGGGAGCCGAACACCGGGGAGCTGTTTTTT. Protein: CASSLREPNTGELFF.

The V and J genes are TRBV29-1 and TRBJ2-3, with 16 bases matching TRBD2. Losses at the gene ends were 3 bases for V and 3 bases for J; bases not matched to a gene: 3. CDR3 size: 16 residues. In germline, CDR1 is SQVTM, CDR2 ANQGSEA. The CDR3 loop is CSVEGLAGGPTDTQYF. DNA for the CDR3: TGCAGCGTTGAGGGACTAGCGGGGGGGCCGACAGATACGCAGTATTTT.

This clone turned up a few times. V usage is TRBV18 and J usage is TRBJ1-4; 7 nucleotides agree with TRBD1. Germline V gene lookup returns CDR1 KGHSH and CDR2 LQKENI. CDR3 length: 14 residues. V shed 3 bases, J shed 6 bases, and the junction held 4 bases outside the gene matches. CDR3 region: CASSPPGQHEKLFF. DNA for the CDR3: TGTGCCAGCTCACCTCCGGGACAGCATGAAAAACTGTTTTTT.

In its sample, this clone was seen once. This rearrangement joins TRBV12-5 to TRBJ2-7, with 8 nucleotides matching TRBD1. The CDR3 totals 15 residues. Germline lookup yields CDR1 LGHNT and CDR2 FRNRAP. V lost 1 base and J lost 2; bases outside the gene matches: 4. The CDR3 bases are TGTGCTAGTGGTTTGGGACAGGGGAGTACCTACGAGCAGTACTTC. Residues: CASGLGQGSTYEQYF.

The rearrangement joins TRBV5-1 to TRBJ2-1, with 10 positions matching TRBD2. The V gene's germline CDR1 is SGHRS and CDR2 YFSETQ. J lost 7 bases, V lost 4 bases, and 8 bases had no gene match. There are 15 residues in the CDR3. The CDR3 DNA reads TGCGCCAGCAGCCCACAAGCGGGGGGGTGGAATGAGCAGTTCTTC. Translation: CASSPQAGGWNEQFF.

The chain has TRBV9 and TRBJ2-1; 10 nucleotides align to TRBD2. CDR3 length: 15 residues. CDR1 and CDR2 from the germline V gene are SGDLS and YYNGEE. Losses at the gene ends were 0 bases for V and 8 bases for J; bases not matched to a gene: 5. CDR3 bases: TGTGCCAGCAGCGTAGGCGGCCTAGCGGGGGATGAGCAGTTCTTC. It translates to CASSVGGLAGDEQFF.

The CDR3 loop reads CASSDRVGETQYF. In nucleotides, the CDR3 is TGTGCCAGCAGTGACAGGGTTGGAGAGACCCAGTACTTC. The genes are TRBV25-1 and TRBJ2-5; possible D gene TRBD1, 5 bases. The germline CDR1 and CDR2 sequences are MGHDK and SYGVNS. The CDR3 sequence is 13 residues long. V lost 3 bases and J 4 bases, leaving 9 bases between the germline ends. Full variable domain (missing parts from reference TRBV25-1 and TRBJ2-5): EADIYQTPRYLVIGTGKKITLECSQTMGHDKMYWYQQDPGMELHLIHYSYGVNSTEKGDLSSESTVSRIRTEHFPLTLESARPSHTSQYLCASSDRVGETQYFGPGTRLLVL.

The V call is TRBV11-1, the J call TRBJ1-6; D is unresolved. Trimming stripped 3 bases from V and 8 bases from J, with 11 bases between. The CDR3 has 14 amino acids. The germline V gene has CDR1 SGHAT and CDR2 FQDESV (reference sequence). The CDR3 sequence is CASSFARADSPLHF. The CDR3 DNA sequence: TGTGCCAGCAGCTTTGCCCGAGCGGATTCACCCCTCCACTTT. Full variable domain (remainder filled in from reference TRBV11-1 and TRBJ1-6): EAEVAQSPRYKITEKSQAVAFWCDPISGHATLYWYRQILGQGPELLVQFQDESVVDDSQLPKDRFSAERLKGVDSTLKIQPAELGDSAMYLCASSFARADSPLHFGNGTRLTVT.

About this clone itself: Germline is not matched at one junction end, which may reflect a read error. This rearrangement joins TRBV20-1 to TRBJ1-1; 7 positions agree with TRBD1. CDR1 is DFQATT and CDR2 is SNEGSKA in the germline V gene (reference sequence). The CDR3 runs 11 residues. The CDR3 here is CSARIGGEVVF. The CDR3 bases are TGCAGTGCTAGAATAGGGGGCGAGGTGGTTTTT.

The chain carries TRBV18 and TRBJ2-1; TRBD1 aligns across 8 bases. Germline assignment: CDR1 KGHSH and CDR2 LQKENI. The CDR3 extends over 16 amino acids. Trimming took 4 bases from V and 6 from J; bases not matched to a gene: 11. The CDR3 region is CASSRIPGQDINEQFF. DNA for the CDR3: TGTGCCAGCTCACGAATCCCGGGACAGGACATCAATGAGCAGTTCTTC.

The V call is TRBV7-9, the J call TRBJ2-2; TRBD1 agrees at 9 bases. CDR1 is SEHNR, CDR2 FQNEAQ, per germline (reference sequence). V lost 5 bases and J lost 1; bases outside the gene matches: 2. The CDR3 loop spans 15 amino acids. CDR3 in DNA: TGTGCCAGCAGCGACAGGGGGATGAACACCGGGGAGCTGTTTTTT. Translated: CASSDRGMNTGELFF.

V gene TRBV6-1 combines with J gene TRBJ1-5; 7 positions match TRBD1. V lost 7 bases to trimming and J lost 3 bases; unmatched junction nucleotides: 9. The CDR3 sequence is 15 residues long. Germline V gene lookup returns CDR1 MNHNS and CDR2 SASEGT. The chain's CDR3 is CASTEGGQPNQPQHF. CDR3 in DNA: TGTGCCAGCACCGAAGGGGGACAGCCCAATCAGCCCCAGCATTTT.

The rearrangement joins TRBV5-1 to TRBJ2-5; the match to TRBD2 covers 7 bases. The CDR3 is 16 amino acids. The V gene end was trimmed by 2 bases and the J gene end by 1 base; junction bases not matched to a gene: 8. Germline loops: CDR1 SGHRS, CDR2 YFSETQ. CDR3 loop: CASSFGPGTTQETQYF. CDR3 nucleotide sequence: TGCGCCAGCAGCTTTGGACCAGGGACTACCCAAGAGACCCAGTACTTC. Full variable domain (missing parts from reference TRBV5-1 and TRBJ2-5): KAGVTQTPRYLIKTRGQQVTLSCSPISGHRSVSWYQQTPGQGLQFLFEYFSETQRNKGNFPGRFSGRQFSNSRSEMNVSTLELGDSALYLCASSFGPGTTQETQYFGPGTRLLVL.

The chain carries TRBV5-1 and TRBJ2-1, with TRBD1 matching over 7 bases. This CDR3 is built from 14 residues. From germline, CDR1 is SGHRS and CDR2 YFSETQ. The junction had 10 bases not matched to a gene; V was cut back by 6 bases and J by 7 bases. This CDR3 is CASTQGLNRNEQFF. The DNA for the CDR3 is TGCGCCAGCACACAGGGGCTTAACAGGAATGAGCAGTTCTTC. The full variable domain, completed using reference TRBV5-1 and TRBJ2-1, is KAGVTQTPRYLIKTRGQQVTLSCSPISGHRSVSWYQQTPGQGLQFLFEYFSETQRNKGNFPGRFSGRQFSNSRSEMNVSTLELGDSALYLCASTQGLNRNEQFFGPGTRLTVL.

CDR3 bases: TGCGCCAGCAGCTATCAGGGGGACGGCTACACCTTC. Protein sequence: CASSYQGDGYTF. The rearrangement uses TRBV5-1 and TRBJ1-2; 7 nucleotides line up with TRBD1. CDR1 is SGHRS and CDR2 is YFSETQ in the germline V gene. The V segment lost 3 bases and the J segment 8 bases; nucleotides outside the gene matches: 4. The CDR3 contains 12 residues.

The rearrangement joins TRBV18 to TRBJ2-2, with D perhaps TRBD2 (6 bases). This CDR3 comprises 15 residues. V dropped 8 bases and J dropped 4 bases, with 17 bases sitting between them. The germline V gene has CDR1 KGHSH and CDR2 LQKENI. CDR3 DNA: TGTGCCAGCCACCCTCGGGGGTCTGGCACCGGGGAGCTGTTTTTT. This codes for CASHPRGSGTGELFF.

The rearrangement joins TRBV30 to TRBJ2-2; D is ambiguous. Germline CDR1 and CDR2: GTSNPN and SVGIG (reference sequence). Between the trimmed V and J ends, which lost 7 bases and 4 bases, there was a span of 13 bases. The length of the CDR3 is 13 residues. CDR3 in DNA: TGTGCCTCAGATGGTTCTGGCACCGGGGAGCTGTTTTTT. It specifies CASDGSGTGELFF.

The chain combines TRBV12-5 with TRBJ2-5; TRBD2 matches at 10 bases. With V trimmed by 5 bases and J by 1 base, 7 bases remained unmatched. Germline values: CDR1 LGHNT, CDR2 FRNRAP. This CDR3 comprises 16 residues. CDR3 in DNA: TGTGCTAGTGGTCCAGGGAAGCGGGGGGGCCAAGAGACCCAGTACTTC. This codes for CASGPGKRGGQETQYF.

This clone was seen many times. The chain employs TRBV4-1 and TRBJ2-7; 9 nucleotides align to TRBD2. Germline CDR1 is MGHRA and CDR2 is YSYEKL. V lost 3 bases, J lost 7 bases, and 10 bases stayed unmatched. The CDR3 runs 15 residues. This CDR3 reads CASSQIAGDVWEQYF. CDR3 nucleotides: TGCGCCAGCAGCCAGATAGCGGGGGACGTCTGGGAGCAGTACTTC.

J is TRBJ1-4 and V is TRBV7-9; tentatively, D is TRBD1 (6 bases). V shed 5 bases and J shed 0 bases, with 13 bases lying between them. Germline assignment: CDR1 SEHNR and CDR2 FQNEAQ (reference sequence). The CDR3 length is 16 residues. The CDR3: CASSRQAGATNEKLFF. The CDR3 coding sequence is TGTGCCAGCAGCCGTCAAGCAGGGGCAACTAATGAAAAACTGTTTTTT.

The DNA of the CDR3 is TGCGCCAGCAGCTCCCAAGCAGGGACTGGAAACACCATATATTTT. The encoded protein is CASSSQAGTGNTIYF. V is TRBV5-1 and J is TRBJ1-3; weak D call: TRBD1 (5 bases). Trimming left V 3 bases short and J 2 bases short, with 12 bases between. Germline V gene sequence: CDR1 SGHRS, CDR2 YFSETQ. The CDR3 runs to 15 residues. Full variable domain (missing parts from reference TRBV5-1 and TRBJ1-3): KAGVTQTPRYLIKTRGQQVTLSCSPISGHRSVSWYQQTPGQGLQFLFEYFSETQRNKGNFPGRFSGRQFSNSRSEMNVSTLELGDSALYLCASSSQAGTGNTIYFGEGSWLTVV.

The rearrangement links TRBV6-1 to TRBJ2-7; possible D gene TRBD2, 5 bases. Per the germline V gene, CDR1 is MNHNS and CDR2 is SASEGT. The CDR3 totals 13 residues. V shed 5 bases and J shed 7 bases, with 15 bases lying between them. This CDR3 reads CASSPYRGWEQYF. The CDR3 DNA sequence: TGTGCCAGCAGTCCGTATCGGGGATGGGAGCAGTACTTC.

J is TRBJ1-2 and V is TRBV5-4; 9 nucleotides agree with TRBD1. This CDR3 contains 14 residues. Looked up from germline, CDR1 is SGHNT and CDR2 is YYREEE (reference sequence). V gave up 0 bases and J gave up 8 bases; unmatched junction bases: 5. The CDR3 DNA follows: TGTGCCAGCAGCTTGGAACAGGGGGCTCGGGGCTACACCTTC. Amino acids: CASSLEQGARGYTF.

The gene calls are TRBV30 and TRBJ2-1; 10 positions agree with TRBD1. The CDR3 spans 14 residues. Per the germline V gene, CDR1 is GTSNPN and CDR2 is SVGIG (reference sequence). Germline trimming cut 8 bases from V and 4 bases from J; bases unmatched to any gene: 8. The CDR3 DNA sequence: TGTGCCGGATCCCGGGACAGGGGATACAATGAGCAGTTCTTC. Protein sequence: CAGSRDRGYNEQFF.

The rearrangement joins TRBV7-9 to TRBJ2-2; 8 bases fit TRBD1. CDR1 SEHNR and CDR2 FQNEAQ come from the germline V gene (reference sequence). This CDR3 is built from 16 residues. V was clipped by 4 bases and J by 2 bases; unmatched bases: 6. In DNA form, the CDR3 reads TGTGCCAGCAGCTCACCGGGACAGGATAACACCGGGGAGCTGTTTTTT. This gives the protein CASSSPGQDNTGELFF.

The V call is TRBV18, the J call TRBJ2-2; maybe TRBD2 (6 bases). Germline loops: CDR1 KGHSH, CDR2 LQKENI. The CDR3 has 16 amino acids. V gave up 2 bases and J gave up 4 bases, with 14 bases separating them. The CDR3 loop is CASSPGLGGVTGELFF. DNA for the CDR3: TGTGCCAGCTCACCAGGTCTCGGCGGGGTCACCGGGGAGCTGTTTTTT.

CDR3 sequence (DNA): TGTGCCAGCAGCTGGGACCCGGAGGGGACCCAGTACTTC. It yields the protein CASSWDPEGTQYF. This chain links TRBV27 with TRBJ2-5, with D maybe TRBD2 (6 bases). This CDR3 comprises 13 residues. Germline CDR1 reads MNHEY; CDR2 reads SMNVEV (reference sequence). Trimming left V 6 bases short and J 7 bases short, with 15 bases between.

This clone appeared once. The V call is TRBV9, the J call TRBJ2-1; TRBD1 aligns across 7 bases. Germline V lookup: CDR1 SGDLS, CDR2 YYNGEE. The CDR3 runs 17 residues. J lost 2 bases, V lost 0 bases, and 8 bases had no gene match. CDR3 bases: TGTGCCAGCAGCGTAGGGGGAACAGGGGCACCCTACAATGAGCAGTTCTTC. Amino acid sequence: CASSVGGTGAPYNEQFF.

The V gene is TRBV7-3, the J gene TRBJ2-2; 7 bases line up with TRBD2. Germline V gives CDR1 SGHTA, CDR2 FQGTGA. The J segment lost 6 bases and the V segment lost 8 bases, leaving 12 bases of the junction unmatched. CDR3 length equals 15 residues. The CDR3 DNA follows: TGTGCCAGCGCGTCGGCCGGGACTACCGCCGGGGAGCTGTTTTTT. It yields the protein CASASAGTTAGELFF.

In regard to this clone: At one boundary the junction diverges from the germline segment, which might be a read error. The CDR3 region is CASSLEGTDTQYF. In nucleotides, the CDR3 is TGTGCTAGCAGCTTAGAGGGGACAGATACGCAGTATTTT. The chain joins TRBV7-7 to TRBJ2-3; either TRBD1 or TRBD2 may supply D (5 bases each). The germline gives CDR1 SSHAT, CDR2 FNYEAQ (reference sequence). There are 13 residues in the CDR3. The variable domain in full, completed from reference TRBV7-7 and TRBJ2-3, reads GAGVSQSPRYKVTKRGQDVTLRCDPISSHATLYWYQQALGQGPEFLTYFNYEAQPDKSGLPSDRFSAERPEGSISTLTIQRTEQRDSAMYRCASSLEGTDTQYFGPGTRLTVL.

CDR3 in DNA: TGTGCCAGCAGCTTGGCCCAGCGGGGGCAGGGGGGGGAGCTGTTTTTT. Encoded protein: CASSLAQRGQGGELFF. The chain links TRBV5-4 to TRBJ2-2, with 8 bases aligning to TRBD2. The CDR3 is made up of 16 amino acids. With 0 bases clipped from V and 8 bases from J, the junction kept 9 bases outside the gene matches. CDR1 SGHNT and CDR2 YYREEE come from the germline V gene (reference sequence).

The V gene is TRBV28, the J gene TRBJ2-3; D perhaps matches TRBD1 (6 bases). The germline CDR1 and CDR2 sequences are MDHEN and SYDVKM. This CDR3 is 13 amino acids long. V lost 3 bases and J lost 4, with 8 bases in between. The CDR3 DNA is TGTGCCAGCAGTTTGCAGGGGCCAGATACGCAGTATTTT. Residues: CASSLQGPDTQYF.